The rows below give T cell receptor beta chains drawn from one sample of a study of graft-versus-host responses after intestinal transplantation. What these receptors recognize is not known. Only in-frame clones appear in the TCRdb table, and some are missing; sequencing was by immunoSEQ multiplex PCR. The sample contains some 90,000 clones, 85% to 95% of which appear only once. The material was unstimulated CD8+ T cells sorted from spleen or lymph node cells, obtained before transplant. The origin of the receptors is a human donor who was the organ donor for an intestinal transplant. CDR3s include the opening cysteine and the closing phenylalanine or tryptophan. The D gene is left open where the match is weak. The size field is filled for only some rows; it gives once, few, many or a size class.

TRBJ2-5 | NA | TRBV28 | NA | TGTGCCAGCAGTGGGGGGACGGAAGAGACCCAGTACTTC | CASSGGTEETQYF
TRBJ2-3 | NA | TRBV7-3 | TRBD2 | TGTGCCAGCAGCTTATCCCCTAGCGGGGGGGCCGAAGATACGCAGTATTTT | CASSLSPSGGAEDTQYF
TRBJ1-5 | few | TRBV19 | NA | TGTGCCAGTAGTATAAGTGCCGGGCCCCAGCATTTT | CASSISAGPQHF
TRBJ1-6 | NA | TRBV5-1 | NA | TGCGCCAGCAGCTTGGAGGGAAGGGGTTCACCCCTCCACTTT | CASSLEGRGSPLHF
TRBJ1-6 | NA | TRBV28 | TRBD1 | TGTGCCAGCAGCCCGGGACAGGTCAATTCACCCCTCCACTTT | CASSPGQVNSPLHF
TRBJ1-4 | NA | TRBV6-6 | NA | TGTGCCAGCAGCCCATTTTTTACTAATGAAAAACTGTTTTTT | CASSPFFTNEKLFF
TRBJ1-2 | NA | TRBV27 | TRBD1 | TGTGCCAGCAGTTTTTGGGCGAGCAACCAGGGACAGGGTAACTATGGCTACACCTTC | CASSFWASNQGQGNYGYTF
TRBJ2-7 | NA | TRBV27 | NA | TGTGCCAGCTCTGACAGATTATCCTACGAGCAGTACTTC | CASSDRLSYEQYF
TRBJ1-2 | NA | TRBV28 | NA | TGTGCCAGCAGTTTCGATGCGGGGAGAGGCTACACCTTC | CASSFDAGRGYTF
TRBJ2-2 | NA | TRBV4-3 | NA | TGCGCCAGCAGCCAAAAGGGGAGGAAATACGGGGGTCGAACCGGGGAGCTGTTTTTT | CASSQKGRKYGGRTGELFF
TRBJ2-1 | NA | TRBV27 | TRBD1 | TGTGCCAGCAGTCCTCCTCCGGGACAGGGGGCCCTTAGCTCCTACAATGAGCAGTTCTTC | CASSPPPGQGALSSYNEQFF
TRBJ2-2 | NA | TRBV4-1 | NA | TGCGCCAGCAGCCTTGGGGAGGGGGGCCGGACCGGGGAGCTGTTTTTT | CASSLGEGGRTGELFF
TRBJ1-1 | NA | TRBV5-1 | NA | TGCGCCAGCAGGGGCGCCGGGACATCCGAAGCTTTCTTT | CASRGAGTSEAFF
TRBJ2-1 | NA | TRBV29-1 | NA | TGCAGCGCTGGGACTGCGCGGCCCTGGGGAATTGAGCAGTTCTTC | CSAGTARPWGIEQFF
TRBJ2-1 | NA | TRBV10-3 | NA | TGTGCCATACGAGCAGGGGATAGCCGGTTAGATGAGCAGTTCTTC | CAIRAGDSRLDEQFF
TRBJ2-7 | NA | TRBV11-2 | NA | TGTGCCAGCAGCTTAATTTTCGTCAGCTACGAGCAGTACTTC | CASSLIFVSYEQYF
TRBJ2-7 | NA | TRBV11-2 | TRBD2 | TGTGCCAGCAGCTTAGGGGGCGGGGGAACCTACGAGCAGTACTTC | CASSLGGGGTYEQYF
TRBJ1-3 | NA | TRBV9 | NA | TGTGCCAGCAGCGCGGTAATGTCTGGAAACACCATATATTTT | CASSAVMSGNTIYF
TRBJ1-5 | NA | TRBV5-8 | NA | TGTGCCAGCGGACCAGGGGAACAGCCCCAGCATTTT | CASGPGEQPQHF
TRBJ2-3 | NA | TRBV7-8 | TRBD2 | TGTGCCAGCAGCTTAGCGGGGGGGAACACAGATACGCAGTATTTT | CASSLAGGNTDTQYF
TRBJ1-4 | NA | TRBV7-9 | NA | TGTGCCAGCAGTTCAGGAGGAGAAAAACTGTTTTTT | CASSSGGEKLFF
TRBJ2-1 | NA | TRBV4-1 | TRBD2 | TGCGCCAGCAGCACCCAAGGCGGGCTAGCGGGGGGGAATGAGCAGTTCTTC | CASSTQGGLAGGNEQFF
TRBJ2-1 | NA | TRBV9 | TRBD2 | TGTGCCAGCTCCCCTCTAGCGGGGGGGCACGGTGAGCAGTTCTTC | CASSPLAGGHGEQFF
TRBJ2-1 | once | TRBV27 | NA | TGTGCCAGCAGTTCCAACTACCACTACAATGAGCAGTTCTTC | CASSSNYHYNEQFF
TRBJ2-5 | NA | TRBV11-2 | NA | TGTGCCAGCAGCTTAGCGGGTTACGCGGAGACCCAGTACTTC | CASSLAGYAETQYF
TRBJ2-7 | NA | TRBV2 | TRBD1 | TGTGCCAGCAGTGGTTGGGACAGGACCTCCTCCTACGAGCAGTACTTC | CASSGWDRTSSYEQYF
TRBJ2-7 | NA | TRBV5-1 | TRBD2 | TGCGCCAGCAGCTTTAGCGGGGAAACCTACGAGCAGTACTTC | CASSFSGETYEQYF
TRBJ1-4 | NA | TRBV9 | NA | TGTGCCAGCAGCGTAGGGACACGGGAAAAACTGTTTTTT | CASSVGTREKLFF
TRBJ2-2 | NA | TRBV28 | NA | TGTGCCAGCAGTTTCGGTCCCGGGGAGCTGTTTTTT | CASSFGPGELFF
TRBJ2-7 | NA | TRBV10-3 | NA | TGTGCCATCAGTGAGTTGCCAGGCCTGGCGACGTACTTC | CAISELPGLATYF
TRBJ2-3 | NA | TRBV4-1 | NA | TGCGCCAGCAGCCAGACCGGGAGCCGCACAGATACGCAGTATTTT | CASSQTGSRTDTQYF
TRBJ1-5 | NA | TRBV7-2 | NA | TGTGCCAGCAGCCCAGGGGAGAGCAATCAGCCCCAGCATTTT | CASSPGESNQPQHF
TRBJ2-2 | NA | TRBV6-5 | TRBD2 | TGTGCCAGCAGGCGACTAGCGGGGCCAACCGGGGAGCTGTTTTTT | CASRRLAGPTGELFF
TRBJ2-3 | NA | TRBV9 | NA | TGTGCCAGCAGCGACGACGGGACAAAAAGCACAGATACGCAGTATTTT | CASSDDGTKSTDTQYF
TRBJ1-1 | NA | TRBV27 | NA | TGTGCCAGCAGTTTAAGGGTCAGGGGCGACACTGAAGCTTTCTTT | CASSLRVRGDTEAFF
TRBJ2-7 | NA | TRBV27 | TRBD2 | TGTGCCAGCAGTTTAAAGCGGGGGGCCTACGAGCAGTACTTC | CASSLKRGAYEQYF
TRBJ1-2 | NA | TRBV19 | TRBD1 | TGTGCCAGTAGTAGAGGACAGGGGGCCGATGGCTACACCTTC | CASSRGQGADGYTF
TRBJ2-2 | NA | TRBV19 | NA | TGTGCCAGTCGGCCCCGGACAGACAAGGGGGTCCTATACACCGGGGAGCTGTTTTTT | CASRPRTDKGVLYTGELFF
TRBJ2-7 | NA | TRBV4-3 | TRBD2 | TGCGCCAGCAGCACGGGGCGGGGGGACTACGAGCAGTACTTC | CASSTGRGDYEQYF
TRBJ2-7 | NA | TRBV4-3 | NA | TGCGCCAGCAGCCAAGATGGCGTCAGGGGGGCCTACGAGCAGTACTTC | CASSQDGVRGAYEQYF
TRBJ2-2 | NA | TRBV27 | NA | TGTGCCAGCAGTTTTCAGGGAAGCACCGGGGAGCTGTTTTTT | CASSFQGSTGELFF
TRBJ1-2 | NA | TRBV29-1 | NA | TGCAGCGCCGCGGGGGCGCGGGGCTACACCTTC | CSAAGARGYTF
TRBJ2-7 | NA | TRBV9 | NA | TGTGCCAGCAGCGTAGGACAGTACTACGAGCAGTACTTC | CASSVGQYYEQYF
TRBJ1-6 | NA | TRBV28 | NA | TGTGCCAGCAGTCAACGTGGGGGGAGTTCACCCCTCCACTTT | CASSQRGGSSPLHF
TRBJ1-2 | NA | TRBV4-3 | TRBD1 | TGCGCCAGCAGACCGGGACAGCTTGTTGACTATGGCTACACCTTC | CASRPGQLVDYGYTF
TRBJ2-7 | NA | TRBV5-1 | NA | TGCGCCAGCCCCACAAGACTAGGCCGAGGAGAGCAGTACTTC | CASPTRLGRGEQYF
TRBJ2-7 | NA | TRBV2 | NA | TGTGCCAGCAGTGAAGCCCCCAGGGGCCGGGGCACCTACGAGCAGTACTTC | CASSEAPRGRGTYEQYF
TRBJ2-2 | NA | TRBV29-1 | TRBD2 | TGCAGCGTTGTGGGACTAGCGGGGACCACCGGGGAGCTGTTTTTT | CSVVGLAGTTGELFF
TRBJ1-5 | NA | TRBV7-8 | NA | TGTGCCAGCAGCTTATCAGGGAAAGGTCAGCCCCAGCATTTT | CASSLSGKGQPQHF
TRBJ2-1 | NA | TRBV7-9 | NA | TGTGCCAGCAGCTCCCCATACAATGAGCAGTTCTTC | CASSSPYNEQFF
TRBJ2-3 | NA | TRBV13 | TRBD2 | TGTGCCAGCAGCTTAGGCCTAGCGGGGGGCCGCACAGATACGCAGTATTTT | CASSLGLAGGRTDTQYF
TRBJ1-3 | few | TRBV4-3 | TRBD1 | TGCGCCAGCAGCCAAGATGCGGGACAGGCAGACACCATATATTTT | CASSQDAGQADTIYF